This T cell receptor (beta chain) was identified during a study of shared clonotypes between healthy human individuals (TCRdb year 2020). Context from the whole study: The cohort comprised a couple of women and a few men aged 18 to 49 years. The study deeply sequenced blood TCR repertoires of 5 or 6 healthy adults to estimate repertoire size and the extent of clonotype sharing between individuals. To increase sequencing depth and limit assay-specific biases, TCR repertoire library preparation and sequencing were carried out by different laboratories using diverse techniques. Leukapheresis yielded between about 0.9 and 10 billion PBMCs per donor. Findings and caveats that apply to the study as a whole: Pairwise subsampling indicated that sequencing depth was expected to affect the degree of clonotype sharing among donors. The genetic and exposure-history diversity represented was limited by the small number of donors. Only blood was sampled, and tissue TCR repertoires likely differ from those in blood.

Trimming removed 0 bases from V and 2 bases from J, leaving 2 bases between the germline ends. From the germline V gene (reference sequence), CDR1 is GTSNPN and CDR2 is SVGIG. The cysteine opens and the phenylalanine closes a CDR3 of 13 amino acids. Only the CDR3 portion is preserved as DNA: 39 bases, with reading frame beginning at the first base. Using the deep immunoSEQ assay, multiplex PCR amplified TCR CDR3 regions from genomic DNA. For each cell subset, the extracted genomic DNA was distributed evenly across all wells of several immunoSEQ 96-well plates, and each plate served as one replicate. For unsorted PBMC, around 290 ng of genomic DNA, equivalent to around 30,000 T cell genomes, went into each replicate PCR. Ten immunoSEQ deep assay plates were used to sequence unsorted PBMC genomic DNA. The purified libraries were quantified using a Qubit 3.0 fluorometer, sized with a Bioanalyzer 2100, and then quantified again using the KAPA Library Quantification kit. Every immunoSEQ 96-well plate was sequenced on a dedicated single-read 150-cycle Illumina NextSeq 550 flow cell. Under the source paper's analysis protocol: The immunoSEQ output contained only junctional sequences without quality scores, so filtering could not match that applied to full-length reads. Sequences were annotated with PyIR, a Python wrapper for IgBLAST v1.9, and V/J genes and CDR3 were assigned using IMGT germline references. Reads with weak V/J assignments (E-value above 1e-6), missing CDR3, stop codons, out-of-frame junctions, or ambiguous translated residues were removed. V3J clonotypes were defined as sequences sharing the same inferred V gene, J gene, and CDR3 amino acid sequence. Percentage overlap between repertoires was computed as shared unique clonotypes divided by the size of the smaller repertoire. Three approaches were used to assess repertoire richness: RTK rarefaction, the Chao1 estimator, and Recon v2.1 estimates of unobserved clonotypes. Here the immuneACCESS table is served through TCRdb, limited to in-frame sequences with V and J called. Missing clones are a known gap in these copies; in checked studies unresolved V genes cover under half, and the rest lacks a known reason. D and trimming were read from the DNA, whereas the V and J calls and clone size are those reported in that table. Here the sample has about 460,000 clones; roughly three quarters occur a single time. Together, the top ten hold more than 10% of the sample.

The donors were healthy, HIV-negative adults who had no recently reported acute infections or vaccinations. All donors were Caucasian adults living in Nashville, Tennessee, USA. For unsorted samples, tens of millions of PBMCs were counted and genomic DNA was extracted with the QIAamp DNA Blood Mini kit. Blood was obtained by leukapheresis, after which PBMCs were separated by Ficoll-Histopaque density gradient centrifugation and cryopreserved in liquid nitrogen vapor phase. Points on this clone: Its binding antigen is unknown. Nothing much larger sits one base from this clone, and base qualities are not available. Other nucleotide sequences in the sample specify the same CDR3.

Sequencing was carried out using PBMCs. The chain is made from TRBV30 and TRBJ2-6; there is no confident call for the D gene. The source of this sequence is a woman in her 40s in good health. Some clones in this sample may be carry-over from other donors' samples. The DNA sequence reads TGTGCCTGGAGTGTAGCTGGGGCCAACGTCCTGACTTTC. The resulting protein is CAWSVAGANVLTF.